This T cell receptor beta chain was sequenced in a study of PD-1 blockade in mismatch repair-deficient tumors. Study context: Patients had some twelve mismatch repair-deficient cancer types, all previously treated and progressing.

The method was immunoSEQ multiplex PCR; TCRdb's version includes in-frame clones alone and lacks a portion of them. The table includes about 24,000 clones, about 83% detected once. Germline V gene lookup returns CDR1 SEHNR and CDR2 FQNEAQ (reference sequence). CDR3 length: 12 residues. Trimming removed 5 bases from V and 10 bases from J; junction bases left unmatched: 7. Sequences were derived from peripheral blood, sampled 12 weeks after starting pembrolizumab. This TCR came from an adult with mismatch repair-deficient cancer. The gene calls are TRBV7-9 and TRBJ1-1; 7 bases line up with TRBD1. This CDR3 reads CASSPEGGPAFF. The CDR3 region has the DNA TGTGCCAGCAGCCCGGAAGGGGGCCCAGCTTTCTTT.